A selection of T cell receptor beta chains follows, all from one sample in a study of cytotoxic CD8 clonotypes in ibrutinib-treated CLL. Profiled with immunoSEQ multiplex PCR; TCRdb holds only in-frame clones, not every one. This sample yields approximately 46,000 clones, of which over 60% are seen a single time; approximately 15% belongs to the top ten. The source was PBMCs, collected after 12 months of ibrutinib treatment. These TCRs come from a human donor with chronic lymphocytic leukemia. Each CDR3 is given without its conserved first and last residue. Each record gives: J gene, V gene, CDR3 protein.

j_gene: TRBJ1-5; v_gene: TRBV30; CDR3aa: AWSEGSDRPQH
j_gene: TRBJ2-5; v_gene: TRBV25-1; CDR3aa: ASSSPARGETQY
j_gene: TRBJ1-5; v_gene: TRBV12-5; CDR3aa: ASGFDQPQH
j_gene: TRBJ2-5; v_gene: TRBV20-1; CDR3aa: SLVGKETQY
j_gene: TRBJ1-3; v_gene: TRBV5-4; CDR3aa: ASSPNADSNSGNTIY
j_gene: TRBJ2-7; v_gene: TRBV11-2; CDR3aa: ASSLTDASYEQY
j_gene: TRBJ2-3; v_gene: TRBV7-2; CDR3aa: ASSHSRGAGGRTDTQY
j_gene: TRBJ2-7; v_gene: TRBV28; CDR3aa: ASSLPKGLVHEQY
j_gene: TRBJ2-7; v_gene: TRBV14; CDR3aa: ASSPPGTSGEIAN
j_gene: TRBJ2-7; v_gene: TRBV15; CDR3aa: ATSTGFDIGYEQY
j_gene: TRBJ1-1; v_gene: TRBV4-1; CDR3aa: ASSQVDMGLVNTEAF
j_gene: TRBJ2-4; v_gene: TRBV6-5; CDR3aa: ASSPPGDIQY
j_gene: TRBJ2-5; v_gene: TRBV4-3; CDR3aa: ASSQEGWETQY
j_gene: TRBJ2-1; v_gene: TRBV7-2; CDR3aa: ASSFGRFIGEQF
j_gene: TRBJ2-1; v_gene: TRBV6-5; CDR3aa: ASSYRSGIGHNEQF
j_gene: TRBJ2-1; v_gene: TRBV7-8; CDR3aa: ASSLRHLSYNEQF
j_gene: TRBJ2-5; v_gene: TRBV4-1; CDR3aa: ASSLGRVQETQY
j_gene: TRBJ2-1; v_gene: TRBV6-6; CDR3aa: ASSYSGPSYNEQF
j_gene: TRBJ1-2; v_gene: TRBV29-1; CDR3aa: SVESGLRYGYT
j_gene: TRBJ2-7; v_gene: TRBV5-6; CDR3aa: ASSTGTTYEQY
j_gene: TRBJ1-1; v_gene: TRBV7-6; CDR3aa: ASSSWDRIMNTEAF
j_gene: TRBJ2-1; v_gene: TRBV28; CDR3aa: ASSPSGRNEQF
j_gene: TRBJ1-1; v_gene: TRBV10-3; CDR3aa: AISGTRGEAF
j_gene: TRBJ1-1; v_gene: TRBV5-6; CDR3aa: ASATPGRASEAF
j_gene: TRBJ2-7; v_gene: TRBV6-5; CDR3aa: ASSYSRGAYEQY
j_gene: TRBJ2-6; v_gene: TRBV11-2; CDR3aa: ASSPGQGAPGANVLT
j_gene: TRBJ2-7; v_gene: TRBV5-4; CDR3aa: ASSLESGSSYEQY
j_gene: TRBJ2-1; v_gene: TRBV7-9; CDR3aa: ASSLRNEQF